The T cell receptor beta chain described here comes from a study of identical twins. Study findings and constraints: Memory repertoires lacked the insertion deficit that abundant cord blood beta clonotypes showed. Findings came from cross-sectional statistics, without long-term follow-up of donors.

On this clonotype: Its target is not known.

Among all donors, each was a healthy Caucasian. A universal primer site came from template switching; cDNA carried unique molecular identifiers. TCRdb used MiXCR to reprocess the 5' RACE reads, holding one entry per CDR3 protein. Altogether roughly 1.6 million distinct CDR3 sequences are present, about 32% being singletons, with the ten largest covering about 0.3%. The CDR3 is 17 amino acids. Germline values: CDR1 SGHTA, CDR2 FQGNSA. Deletions cut 1 base from V and 0 bases from J, with 16 bases between. Sequenced input: cord blood. This receptor was obtained from a newborn girl in good health. The chain recombines TRBV7-2 with TRBJ2-7, with D possibly TRBD2 on 6 matching bases. Here the CDR3 DNA reads TGTGCCAGCAGCTTAGTCCGGGGGTCAATAGTCTCCTACGAGCAGTACTTC. Amino acids: CASSLVRGSIVSYEQYF.